These 13 T cell receptor beta chains share one sample of origin, sequenced in a study of siplizumab effects on memory and regulatory T cells. Sequencing used immunoSEQ multiplex PCR; TCRdb keeps in-frame clones, though not all of them. The sample contains 70,000 to 90,000 clones, about 92% of which appear only once. The sequenced material came from CD8+ T cells sorted from blood. Receptors were obtained from a human donor in good health.

V usage is TRBV7-8 and J usage is TRBJ1-6; D unclear. Trimming took off 0 bases at V and 10 bases at J, with 10 bases between the two ends. Germline values: CDR1 SGHVS, CDR2 FQNEAQ. The CDR3 sequence is 14 residues long. CDR3 nucleotide sequence: TGTGCCAGCAGCTTAGCTGTTTCAGGATCACCCCTCCACTTT. Translated, it gives CASSLAVSGSPLHF. The whole variable domain, remainder taken from reference TRBV7-8 and TRBJ1-6, is GAGVSQSPRYKVAKRGQDVALRCDPISGHVSLFWYQQALGQGPEFLTYFQNEAQLDKSGLPSDRFFAERPEGSVSTLKIQRTQQEDSAVYLCASSLAVSGSPLHFGNGTRLTVT.

The V gene is TRBV4-1, the J gene TRBJ2-1, with 8 bases lining up with TRBD2. The length of the CDR3 is 16 residues. Germline CDR1 and CDR2: MGHRA and YSYEKL. With V trimmed by 1 base and J by 3 bases, 5 bases remained unmatched. The CDR3 reads CASSQANRGGYNEQFF. The CDR3 coding sequence is TGCGCCAGCAGCCAAGCCAACCGGGGGGGCTACAATGAGCAGTTCTTC.

The chain joins TRBV30 to TRBJ2-2, with 7 bases matching TRBD2. V gave up 1 base and J gave up 7 bases; unmatched junction bases: 3. CDR1 is GTSNPN and CDR2 is SVGIG in the germline V gene (reference sequence). This CDR3 is 13 amino acids long. CDR3 loop: CAWSGGGHGELFF. The CDR3, as DNA: TGTGCCTGGAGTGGCGGGGGTCACGGGGAGCTGTTTTTT.

The chain has TRBV6-4 and TRBJ2-2; D perhaps matches TRBD1 (5 bases). The CDR3 length is 14 residues. The germline V gene has CDR1 MRHNA and CDR2 SNTAGT. V was cut by 6 bases and J by 0 bases, with 8 bases left in between. The CDR3 region is CASSDSSNTGELFF. The CDR3 coding sequence is TGTGCCAGCAGCGACAGTTCGAACACCGGGGAGCTGTTTTTT.

The chain combines TRBV27 with TRBJ2-5; 9 bases line up with TRBD2. CDR3 length: 15 residues. CDR1 and CDR2 from the germline V gene are MNHEY and SMNVEV (reference sequence). The trim removed 2 bases at V and 4 bases at J, leaving 5 bases unmatched. The CDR3: CASSLGGGAGETQYF. CDR3 sequence (DNA): TGTGCCAGCAGTTTAGGCGGGGGGGCCGGAGAGACCCAGTACTTC.

This clone was picked up one time. The chain couples TRBV19 to TRBJ2-1; the match to TRBD2 covers 9 bases. Germline lookup yields CDR1 LNHDA and CDR2 SQIVND (reference sequence). Losses at the gene ends were 3 bases for V and 3 bases for J; bases not matched to a gene: 6. The CDR3 runs 16 residues. CDR3 region: CASSITSGGSYNEQFF. CDR3 coding DNA: TGTGCCAGTAGTATTACGAGCGGGGGGAGCTACAATGAGCAGTTCTTC.

The rearrangement uses TRBV5-4 and TRBJ1-2; D gene ambiguous. From germline, CDR1 is SGHNT and CDR2 YYREEE (reference sequence). Trimming left V 3 bases short and J 8 bases short, with 17 bases between. This CDR3 contains 14 residues. CDR3 sequence reads: CASSSPANSWGYTF. CDR3 DNA sequence: TGTGCCAGCAGCTCCCCAGCTAATTCTTGGGGCTACACCTTC. Full variable domain (rest looked up from reference TRBV5-4 and TRBJ1-2): ETGVTQSPTHLIKTRGQQVTLRCSSQSGHNTVSWYQQALGQGPQFIFQYYREEENGRGNFPPRFSGLQFPNYSSELNVNALELDDSALYLCASSSPANSWGYTFGSGTRLTVV.

The chain carries TRBV9 and TRBJ2-1, with D perhaps TRBD2 (5 bases). The V end lost 4 bases, the J end lost 8 bases, and 7 bases lay between the germline ends. The CDR3 sequence is 11 residues long. The germline V gene has CDR1 SGDLS and CDR2 YYNGEE. This CDR3 reads CASSPGYEQFF. CDR3 nucleotides: TGTGCCAGCAGCCCGGGGTATGAGCAGTTCTTC.

The rearrangement links TRBV5-6 to TRBJ2-1, with TRBD2 matching 10 bases. Looked up from germline, CDR1 is SGHDT and CDR2 is YYEEEE. V lost 2 bases, J lost 5 bases, and 13 bases stayed unmatched. The length of the CDR3 is 18 residues. The CDR3 DNA follows: TGTGCCAGCAGCTTCGCTAGCGGGGGCTCCCGTGTCGACAATGAGCAGTTCTTC. It encodes CASSFASGGSRVDNEQFF.

The chain uses TRBV13 and TRBJ1-1; TRBD1 might be the D (5 bases). V gave up 1 base and J gave up 4 bases, with 7 bases separating them. Germline V gives CDR1 PRHDT, CDR2 FYEKMQ (reference sequence). The CDR3 sequence is 13 residues long. In nucleotides, the CDR3 is TGTGCCAGCAGCTTAGCCCAGGGCACTGAAGCTTTCTTT. Amino acid sequence: CASSLAQGTEAFF.

The V call is TRBV6-6, the J call TRBJ2-5, with D perhaps assigned TRBD1 or TRBD2 (5 bases each). This CDR3 has 15 residues. Per the germline V gene, CDR1 is MNHNY and CDR2 is SVGAGI (reference sequence). V was cut by 2 bases and J by 3 bases, with 13 bases left in between. The CDR3 is CASSYAAGTEETQYF. Written as DNA, the CDR3 is TGTGCCAGCAGTTACGCGGCAGGGACGGAAGAGACCCAGTACTTC.

The chain combines TRBV7-2 with TRBJ2-7, with 10 nucleotides matching TRBD2. The CDR3 contains 15 residues. J was trimmed by 1 base and V by 1 base; bases with no gene match: 1. The V gene's germline CDR1 is SGHTA and CDR2 FQGNSA. In DNA, the CDR3 is TGTGCCAGCAGCTTAGGTAGCGGGGGGTCCTACGAGCAGTACTTC. Translation gives CASSLGSGGSYEQYF. The whole variable domain, filled in from reference TRBV7-2 and TRBJ2-7, reads GAGVSQSPSNKVTEKGKDVELRCDPISGHTALYWYRQSLGQGLEFLIYFQGNSAPDKSGLPSDRFSAERTGGSVSTLTIQRTQQEDSAVYLCASSLGSGGSYEQYFGPGTRLTVT.

The chain couples TRBV13 to TRBJ2-3, with TRBD2 matching 12 bases. J was trimmed by 6 bases and V by 0 bases; bases with no gene match: 13. Per the germline V gene, CDR1 is PRHDT and CDR2 is FYEKMQ (reference sequence). The CDR3 spans 19 residues. The CDR3 DNA sequence: TGTGCCAGCAGCTTAGGCCCCATCCTAGCGGGGGGGACGGGTGATACGCAGTATTTT. This gives the protein CASSLGPILAGGTGDTQYF.